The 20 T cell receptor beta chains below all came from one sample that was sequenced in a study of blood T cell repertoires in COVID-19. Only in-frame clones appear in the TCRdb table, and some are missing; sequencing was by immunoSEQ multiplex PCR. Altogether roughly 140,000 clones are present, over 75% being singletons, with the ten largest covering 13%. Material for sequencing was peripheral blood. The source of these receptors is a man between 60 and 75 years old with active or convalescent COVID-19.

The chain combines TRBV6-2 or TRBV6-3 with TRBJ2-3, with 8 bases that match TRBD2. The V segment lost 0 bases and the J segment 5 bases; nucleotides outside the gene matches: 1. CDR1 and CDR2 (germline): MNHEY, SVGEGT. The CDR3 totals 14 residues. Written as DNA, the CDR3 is TGTGCCAGCAGTTACTCGAGCGGGAGAGATACGCAGTATTTT. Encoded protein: CASSYSSGRDTQYF.

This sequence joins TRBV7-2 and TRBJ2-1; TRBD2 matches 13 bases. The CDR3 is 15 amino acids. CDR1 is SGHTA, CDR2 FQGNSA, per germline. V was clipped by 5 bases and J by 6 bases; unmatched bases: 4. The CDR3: CASSGRTSGSNEQFF. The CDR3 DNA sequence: TGTGCCAGCAGCGGTCGGACTAGCGGGAGCAATGAGCAGTTCTTC.

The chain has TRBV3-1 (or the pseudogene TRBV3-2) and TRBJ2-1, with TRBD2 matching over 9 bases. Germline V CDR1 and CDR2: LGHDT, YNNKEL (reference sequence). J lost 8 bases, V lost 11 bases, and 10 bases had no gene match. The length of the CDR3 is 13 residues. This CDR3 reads CACRIAGVDEQFF. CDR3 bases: TGTGCCTGTAGGATAGCGGGAGTAGATGAGCAGTTCTTC.

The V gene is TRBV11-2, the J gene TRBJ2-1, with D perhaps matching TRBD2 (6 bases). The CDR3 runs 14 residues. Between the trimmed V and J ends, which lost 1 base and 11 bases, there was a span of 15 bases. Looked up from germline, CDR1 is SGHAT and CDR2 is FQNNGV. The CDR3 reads CASSLVRGTAQQFF. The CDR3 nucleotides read TGTGCCAGCAGCTTAGTCCGCGGGACCGCCCAGCAGTTCTTC.

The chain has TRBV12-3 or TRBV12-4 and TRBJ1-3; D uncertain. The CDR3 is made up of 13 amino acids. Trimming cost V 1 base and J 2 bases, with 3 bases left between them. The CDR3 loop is CASSLVTGNTIYF. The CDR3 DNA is TGTGCCAGCAGTTTAGTAACTGGAAACACCATATATTTT.

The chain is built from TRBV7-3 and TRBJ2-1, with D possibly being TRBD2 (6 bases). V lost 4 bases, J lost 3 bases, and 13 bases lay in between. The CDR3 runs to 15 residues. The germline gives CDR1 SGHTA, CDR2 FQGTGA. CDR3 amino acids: CASSSRRGNYNEQFF. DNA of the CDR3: TGTGCCAGCAGCTCTCGGCGGGGTAACTACAATGAGCAGTTCTTC.

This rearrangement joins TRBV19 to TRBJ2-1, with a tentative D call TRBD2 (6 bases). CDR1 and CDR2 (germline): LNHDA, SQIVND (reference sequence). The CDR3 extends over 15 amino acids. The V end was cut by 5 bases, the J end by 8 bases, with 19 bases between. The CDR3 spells CASSLTPTRTDEQFF. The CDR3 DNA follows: TGTGCCAGTAGTCTCACACCGACTAGGACGGATGAGCAGTTCTTC.

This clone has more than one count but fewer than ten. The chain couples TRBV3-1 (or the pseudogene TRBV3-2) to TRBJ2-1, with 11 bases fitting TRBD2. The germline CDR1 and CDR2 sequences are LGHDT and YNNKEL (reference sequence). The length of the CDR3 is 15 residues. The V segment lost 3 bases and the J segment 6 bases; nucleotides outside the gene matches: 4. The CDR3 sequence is CASSHHGTSGNEQFF. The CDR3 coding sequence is TGTGCCAGCAGCCACCACGGGACTAGCGGCAATGAGCAGTTCTTC.

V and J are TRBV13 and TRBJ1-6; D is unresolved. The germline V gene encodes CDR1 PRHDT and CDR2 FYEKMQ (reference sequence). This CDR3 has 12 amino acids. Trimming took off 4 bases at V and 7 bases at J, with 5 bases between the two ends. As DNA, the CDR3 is TGTGCCAGCAGCTCGAGAAATTCACCCCTCCACTTT. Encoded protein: CASSSRNSPLHF.

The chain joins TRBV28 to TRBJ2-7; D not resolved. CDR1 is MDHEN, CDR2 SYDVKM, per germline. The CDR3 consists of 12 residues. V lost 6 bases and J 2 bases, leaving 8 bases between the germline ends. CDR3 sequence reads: CASSSVTYEQYF. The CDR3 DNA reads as TGTGCCAGCAGCTCCGTAACCTACGAGCAGTACTTC.

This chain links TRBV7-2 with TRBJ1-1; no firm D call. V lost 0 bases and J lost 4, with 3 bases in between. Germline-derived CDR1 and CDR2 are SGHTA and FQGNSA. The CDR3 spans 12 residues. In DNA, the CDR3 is TGTGCCAGCAGCTTAGCCGTCACTGAAGCTTTCTTT. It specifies CASSLAVTEAFF.

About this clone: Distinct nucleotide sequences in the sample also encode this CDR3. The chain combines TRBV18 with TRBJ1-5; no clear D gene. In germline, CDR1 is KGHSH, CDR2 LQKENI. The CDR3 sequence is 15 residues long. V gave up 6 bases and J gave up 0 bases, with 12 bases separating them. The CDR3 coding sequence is TGTGCCAGCTCCCCCGCGGGTGCTAGCAATCAGCCCCAGCATTTT. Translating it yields CASSPAGASNQPQHF.

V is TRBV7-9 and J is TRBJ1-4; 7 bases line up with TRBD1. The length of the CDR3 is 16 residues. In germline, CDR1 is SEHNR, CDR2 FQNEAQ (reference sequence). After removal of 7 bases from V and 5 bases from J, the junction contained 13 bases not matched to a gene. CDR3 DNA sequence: TGTGCCAGCACCGGACCTCCGGGACAGCCCAATGAAAAACTGTTTTTT. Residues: CASTGPPGQPNEKLFF. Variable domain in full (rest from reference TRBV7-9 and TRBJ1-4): DTGVSQNPRHKITKRGQNVTFRCDPISEHNRLYWYRQTLGQGPEFLTYFQNEAQLEKSRLLSDRFSAERPKGSFSTLEIQRTEQGDSAMYLCASTGPPGQPNEKLFFGSGTQLSVL.

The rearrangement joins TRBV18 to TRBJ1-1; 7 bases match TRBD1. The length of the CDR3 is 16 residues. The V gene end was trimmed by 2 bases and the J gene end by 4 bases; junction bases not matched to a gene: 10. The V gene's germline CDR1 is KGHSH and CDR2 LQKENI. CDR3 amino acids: CASSPVRDSGITEAFF. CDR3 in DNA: TGTGCCAGCTCACCAGTCAGGGACAGCGGAATCACTGAAGCTTTCTTT. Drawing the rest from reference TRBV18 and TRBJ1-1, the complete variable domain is NAGVMQNPRHLVRRRGQEARLRCSPMKGHSHVYWYRQLPEEGLKFMVYLQKENIIDESGMPKERFSAEFPKEGPSILRIQQVVRGDSAAYFCASSPVRDSGITEAFFGQGTRLTVV.

The CDR3 protein is CASGPRQTPGYTF. The CDR3 DNA is TGTGCCAGCGGACCTCGACAGACCCCTGGCTACACCTTC. The J gene is TRBJ1-2, the V gene TRBV27, with D perhaps matching TRBD1 (5 bases). V was cut by 8 bases and J by 7 bases, with 17 bases left in between. CDR3 length: 13 amino acids. CDR1 is MNHEY, CDR2 SMNVEV, per germline (reference sequence).

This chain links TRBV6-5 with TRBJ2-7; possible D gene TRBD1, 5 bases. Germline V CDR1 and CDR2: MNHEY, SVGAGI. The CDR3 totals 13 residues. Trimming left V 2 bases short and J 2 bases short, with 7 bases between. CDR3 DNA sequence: TGTGCCAGCAGTTACGGCAGGGCCTACGAGCAGTACTTC. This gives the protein CASSYGRAYEQYF.

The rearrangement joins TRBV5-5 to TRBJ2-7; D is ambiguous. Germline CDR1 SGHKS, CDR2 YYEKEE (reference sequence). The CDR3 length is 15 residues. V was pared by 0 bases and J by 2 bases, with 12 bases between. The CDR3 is CASSLADLAAYEQYF. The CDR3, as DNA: TGTGCCAGCAGCTTGGCCGATTTGGCAGCCTACGAGCAGTACTTC.

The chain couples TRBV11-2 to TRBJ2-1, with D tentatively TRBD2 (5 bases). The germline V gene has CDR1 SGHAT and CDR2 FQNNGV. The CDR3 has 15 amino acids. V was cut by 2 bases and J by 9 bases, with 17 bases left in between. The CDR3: CASSLRPGSSGEQFF. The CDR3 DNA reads TGTGCCAGCAGCTTAAGGCCGGGGTCTTCTGGTGAGCAGTTCTTC.

CDR3 in amino acids: CASTPGYGYTF. In nucleotides, the CDR3 is TGTGCCAGCACCCCAGGGTATGGCTACACCTTC. The V gene is TRBV28, the J gene TRBJ1-2, with TRBD1 as a possible D gene (5 bases). The CDR3 covers 11 residues. Per the germline V gene, CDR1 is MDHEN and CDR2 is SYDVKM. Trimming removed 7 bases at V and 5 bases at J, with 8 bases between.

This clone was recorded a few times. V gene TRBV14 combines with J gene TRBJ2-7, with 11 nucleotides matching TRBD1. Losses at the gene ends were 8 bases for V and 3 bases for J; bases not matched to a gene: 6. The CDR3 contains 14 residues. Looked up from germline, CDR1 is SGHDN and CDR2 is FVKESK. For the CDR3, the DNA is TGTGCCAGCCCAGGACAGGGGGCTTTCTACGAGCAGTACTTC. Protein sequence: CASPGQGAFYEQYF.